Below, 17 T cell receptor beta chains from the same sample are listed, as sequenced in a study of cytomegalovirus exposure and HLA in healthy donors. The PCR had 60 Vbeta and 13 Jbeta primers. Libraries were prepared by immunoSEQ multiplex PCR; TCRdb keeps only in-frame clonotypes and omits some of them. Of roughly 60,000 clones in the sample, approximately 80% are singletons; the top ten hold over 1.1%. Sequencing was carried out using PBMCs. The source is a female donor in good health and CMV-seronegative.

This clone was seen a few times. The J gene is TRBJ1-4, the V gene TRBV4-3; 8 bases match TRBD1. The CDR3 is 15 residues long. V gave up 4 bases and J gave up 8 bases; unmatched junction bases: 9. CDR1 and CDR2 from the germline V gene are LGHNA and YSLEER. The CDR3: CASSRTGGLEEKLFF. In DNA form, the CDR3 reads TGCGCCAGCAGCCGAACAGGGGGACTTGAGGAAAAACTGTTTTTT.

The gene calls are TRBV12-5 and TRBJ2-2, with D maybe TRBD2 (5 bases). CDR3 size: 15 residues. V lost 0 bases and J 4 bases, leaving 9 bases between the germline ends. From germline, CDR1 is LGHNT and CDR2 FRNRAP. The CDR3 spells CASGLVVASTGELFF. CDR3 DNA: TGTGCTAGTGGTTTGGTGGTAGCGAGCACCGGGGAGCTGTTTTTT.

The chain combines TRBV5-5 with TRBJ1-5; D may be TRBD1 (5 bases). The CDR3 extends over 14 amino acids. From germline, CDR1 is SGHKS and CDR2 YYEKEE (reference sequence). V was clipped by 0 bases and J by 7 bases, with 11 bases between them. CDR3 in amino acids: CASSLGQGGQPQHF. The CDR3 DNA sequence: TGTGCCAGCAGCTTGGGGCAGGGAGGCCAGCCCCAGCATTTT. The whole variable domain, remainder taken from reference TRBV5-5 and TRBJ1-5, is DAGVTQSPTHLIKTRGQQVTLRCSPISGHKSVSWYQQVLGQGPQFIFQYYEKEERGRGNFPDRFSARQFPNYSSELNVNALLLGDSALYLCASSLGQGGQPQHFGDGTRLSIL.

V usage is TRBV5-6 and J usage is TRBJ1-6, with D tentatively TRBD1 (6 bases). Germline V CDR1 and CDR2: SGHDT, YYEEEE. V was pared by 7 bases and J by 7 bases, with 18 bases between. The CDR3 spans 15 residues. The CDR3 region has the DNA TGTGCCAGCGGTGAAACACAGGGAATAAATTCACCCCTCCACTTT. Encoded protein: CASGETQGINSPLHF.

The CDR3: CASSLKSGQRRNTIYF. Written as DNA, the CDR3 is TGCGCCAGCAGCTTAAAGTCCGGGCAGCGGAGAAACACCATATATTTT. The chain is built from TRBV5-1 and TRBJ1-3; no definite D call. The germline V gene encodes CDR1 SGHRS and CDR2 YFSETQ. The CDR3 is made up of 16 amino acids. V was clipped by 2 bases and J by 5 bases, with 17 bases between them.

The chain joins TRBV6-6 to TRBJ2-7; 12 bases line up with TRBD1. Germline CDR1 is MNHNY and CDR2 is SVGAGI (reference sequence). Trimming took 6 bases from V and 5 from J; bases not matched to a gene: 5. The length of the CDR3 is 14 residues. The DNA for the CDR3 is TGTGCCAGCAGGCCGGGACAGGGGGCCAACGAGCAGTACTTC. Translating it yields CASRPGQGANEQYF.

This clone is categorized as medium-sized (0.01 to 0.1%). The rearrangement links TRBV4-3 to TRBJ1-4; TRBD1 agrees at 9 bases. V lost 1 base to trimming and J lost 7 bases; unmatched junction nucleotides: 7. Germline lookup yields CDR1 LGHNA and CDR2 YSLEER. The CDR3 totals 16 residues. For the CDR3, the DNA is TGCGCCAGCAGCCAAGGGGAGGGGACAGGGCCTGAAAAACTGTTTTTT. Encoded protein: CASSQGEGTGPEKLFF.

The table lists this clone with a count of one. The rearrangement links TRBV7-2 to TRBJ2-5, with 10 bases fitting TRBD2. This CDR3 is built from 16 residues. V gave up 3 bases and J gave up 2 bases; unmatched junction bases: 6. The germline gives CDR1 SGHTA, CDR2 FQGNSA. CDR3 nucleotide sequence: TGTGCCAGCAGCTTGTCGGCTAGCGGGGGACAAGAGACCCAGTACTTC. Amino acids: CASSLSASGGQETQYF.

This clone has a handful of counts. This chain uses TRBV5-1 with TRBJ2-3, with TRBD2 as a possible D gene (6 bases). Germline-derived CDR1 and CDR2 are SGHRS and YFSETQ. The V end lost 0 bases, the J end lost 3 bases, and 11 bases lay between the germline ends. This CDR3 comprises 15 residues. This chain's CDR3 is CASSLAGGGTDTQYF. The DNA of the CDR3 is TGCGCCAGCAGCTTGGCAGGTGGAGGGACAGATACGCAGTATTTT.

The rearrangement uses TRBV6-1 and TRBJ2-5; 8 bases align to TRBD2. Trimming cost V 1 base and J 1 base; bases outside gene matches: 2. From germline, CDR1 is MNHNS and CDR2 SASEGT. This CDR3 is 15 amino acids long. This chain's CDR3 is CASSEVSGGQETQYF. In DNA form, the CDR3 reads TGTGCCAGCAGTGAAGTAAGCGGGGGCCAAGAGACCCAGTACTTC.

As DNA, the CDR3 is TGTGCCAGCAGCCGGGGACAACTGAAACGGGAGACCCAGTACTTC. Its protein is CASSRGQLKRETQYF. V gene TRBV5-8 combines with J gene TRBJ2-5; TRBD1 might be the D (6 bases). This CDR3 is built from 15 residues. Germline CDR1 SGHTS, CDR2 YDEGEE. Trimming stripped 4 bases from V and 5 bases from J, with 18 bases between.

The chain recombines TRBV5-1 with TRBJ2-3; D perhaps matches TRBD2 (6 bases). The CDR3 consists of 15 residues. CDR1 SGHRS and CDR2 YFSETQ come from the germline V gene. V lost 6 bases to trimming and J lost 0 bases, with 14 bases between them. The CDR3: CASTYLATSTDTQYF. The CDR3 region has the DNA TGCGCCAGCACCTATCTAGCGACAAGCACAGATACGCAGTATTTT.

The CDR3 protein is CASSLGGGVFWAFF. DNA for the CDR3: TGTGCCAGCAGCTTAGGAGGGGGCGTCTTTTGGGCTTTCTTT. V usage is TRBV11-2 and J usage is TRBJ1-1, with TRBD1 matching 7 bases. Looked up from germline, CDR1 is SGHAT and CDR2 is FQNNGV. The CDR3 is 14 amino acids. V dropped 1 base and J dropped 11; count of bases not matched to a gene: 10.

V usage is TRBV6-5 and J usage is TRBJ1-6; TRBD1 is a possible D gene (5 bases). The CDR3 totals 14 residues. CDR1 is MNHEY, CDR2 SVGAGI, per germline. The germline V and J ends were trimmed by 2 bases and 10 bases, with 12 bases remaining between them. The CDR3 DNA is TGTGCCAGCAGTTACACAGGCCTAAGATCACCCCTCCACTTT. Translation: CASSYTGLRSPLHF.

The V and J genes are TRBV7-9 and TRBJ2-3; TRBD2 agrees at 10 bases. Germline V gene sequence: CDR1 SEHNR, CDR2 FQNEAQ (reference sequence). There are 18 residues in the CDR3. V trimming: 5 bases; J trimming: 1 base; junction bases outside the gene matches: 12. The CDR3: CASSPWGAGGLGTDTQYF. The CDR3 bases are TGTGCCAGCAGCCCCTGGGGAGCGGGGGGGTTGGGCACAGATACGCAGTATTTT.

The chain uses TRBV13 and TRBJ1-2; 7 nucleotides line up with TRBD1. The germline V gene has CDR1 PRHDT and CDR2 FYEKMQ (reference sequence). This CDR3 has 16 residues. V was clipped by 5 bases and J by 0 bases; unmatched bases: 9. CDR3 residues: CASSPFGQAANYGYTF. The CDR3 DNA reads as TGTGCCAGCAGCCCCTTCGGACAGGCGGCTAACTATGGCTACACCTTC.

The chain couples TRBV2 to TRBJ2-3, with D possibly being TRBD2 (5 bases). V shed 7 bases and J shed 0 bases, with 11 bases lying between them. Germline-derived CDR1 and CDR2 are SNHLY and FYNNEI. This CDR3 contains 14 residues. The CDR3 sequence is CASIAGTSTDTQYF. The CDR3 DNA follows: TGTGCCAGCATTGCGGGTACTAGCACAGATACGCAGTATTTT.